Listed here are 12 T cell receptor beta chains from one sample, sequenced in a study of cytomegalovirus exposure and HLA in healthy donors. In the PCR, 60 Vbeta and 13 Jbeta primers were used. Measured with immunoSEQ multiplex PCR; TCRdb has only the in-frame clones, and not every one. The sample lists over 120,000 clones; 70% were seen once. Sequences were obtained from PBMCs. The receptors here all came from an older woman in good health and CMV-seropositive.

The V call is TRBV5-1, the J call TRBJ2-1, with D uncertain. CDR3 length: 15 amino acids. V dropped 0 bases and J dropped 7 bases, with 14 bases sitting between them. Germline V gene sequence: CDR1 SGHRS, CDR2 YFSETQ. The CDR3 loop is CASSLATASSNEQFF. CDR3 bases: TGCGCCAGCAGCTTGGCGACGGCTAGTTCGAATGAGCAGTTCTTC.

The rearrangement uses TRBV6-6 and TRBJ1-2; 9 positions agree with TRBD1. CDR1 and CDR2 (germline): MNHNY, SVGAGI (reference sequence). J was trimmed by 3 bases and V by 6 bases; bases with no gene match: 8. The CDR3 covers 15 residues. The CDR3 region has the DNA TGTGCCAGCAGGCCCGGGACAGGGCGGGACTATGGCTACACCTTC. It is translated as CASRPGTGRDYGYTF.

The chain is built from TRBV4-1 and TRBJ2-4, with 9 bases fitting TRBD1. Germline V gives CDR1 MGHRA, CDR2 YSYEKL. This CDR3 has 17 amino acids. V lost 4 bases, J lost 4 bases, and 11 bases stayed unmatched. As DNA, the CDR3 is TGCGCCAGCAGCCCCCAACAGGGGGCTGGACAAAAAAACATTCAGTACTTC. Encoded protein: CASSPQQGAGQKNIQYF.

This clone was detected a few times. V is TRBV29-1 and J is TRBJ2-1; possibly TRBD1 for D (6 bases). Germline CDR1 SQVTM, CDR2 ANQGSEA. The CDR3 covers 18 residues. The germline V and J ends were trimmed by 2 bases and 0 bases, with 20 bases remaining between them. For the CDR3, the DNA is TGCAGCGTTGAATTGGGTTCCTGGACAGCCAACTCCTACAATGAGCAGTTCTTC. As protein: CSVELGSWTANSYNEQFF.

V is TRBV6-5 and J is TRBJ2-5; TRBD1 aligns across 8 bases. The end of the DNA is better explained by TRBJ2-7, so the J call may be wrong. This CDR3 is 14 amino acids long. Germline loops: CDR1 MNHEY, CDR2 SVGAGI. CDR3 coding DNA: TGTGCCAGCAGTTACTCGACAGGGGCCTACGAGCAGTACTTC. This encodes CASSYSTGAYEQYF.

The V and J genes are TRBV7-2 and TRBJ1-2; D gene ambiguous. The germline gives CDR1 SGHTA, CDR2 FQGNSA. V shed 1 base and J shed 2 bases, with 8 bases lying between them. This CDR3 region has 14 residues. The CDR3 sequence: CASSLGGLNYGYTF. The CDR3 nucleotides are TGTGCCAGCAGCTTAGGAGGGCTCAACTATGGCTACACCTTC.

This rearrangement joins TRBV5-1 to TRBJ1-6; maybe TRBD1 (5 bases). This CDR3 is built from 16 residues. Trimming pared 10 bases from V and 8 bases from J, leaving 25 bases between. Germline V CDR1 and CDR2: SGHRS, YFSETQ. CDR3 residues: CAVLRGRIPPDSPLHF. The DNA for the CDR3 is TGCGCCGTTCTGCGGGGACGCATACCACCTGATTCACCCCTCCACTTT.

The chain couples TRBV10-3 to TRBJ1-2; 7 bases match TRBD1. The CDR3 length is 14 residues. CDR1 and CDR2 from the germline V gene are ENHRY and SYGVKD. Trimming at V came to 0 bases and at J to 7 bases, leaving 5 bases not matched to a gene. The CDR3 spells CAISESNTGAGYTF. CDR3 coding DNA: TGTGCCATCAGTGAGTCGAACACAGGGGCTGGCTACACCTTC.

This clone has a handful of counts. The rearrangement links TRBV13 to TRBJ1-5; no clear D. CDR3 length: 14 amino acids. CDR1 is PRHDT, CDR2 FYEKMQ, per germline (reference sequence). V lost 5 bases, J lost 0 bases, and 8 bases lay in between. This chain's CDR3 is CASSLRYSNQPQHF. In nucleotides, the CDR3 is TGTGCCAGCAGCCTCCGTTATAGCAATCAGCCCCAGCATTTT.

The chain recombines TRBV7-8 with TRBJ2-3, with D possibly being TRBD2 (6 bases). Germline V gene data show CDR1 as SGHVS and CDR2 as FQNEAQ. This CDR3 comprises 14 residues. V lost 8 bases to trimming and J lost 0 bases, with 12 bases between them. The DNA for the CDR3 is TGTGCCAGCGCGGGGAGCCCTAGCACAGATACGCAGTATTTT. This gives the protein CASAGSPSTDTQYF.

The chain recombines TRBV9 with TRBJ1-1; TRBD1 aligns across 7 bases. CDR1 and CDR2 (germline): SGDLS, YYNGEE. CDR3 length equals 15 residues. Germline trimming cut 0 bases from V and 1 base from J; bases unmatched to any gene: 3. CDR3 coding DNA: TGTGCCAGCAGCGTAGGAGGGGGCTCGAACACTGAAGCTTTCTTT. Amino acids: CASSVGGGSNTEAFF.

This chain joins TRBV2 and TRBJ2-1; D is ambiguous. This CDR3 is 12 amino acids long. The germline V gene encodes CDR1 SNHLY and CDR2 FYNNEI. V shed 3 bases and J shed 10 bases, with 10 bases lying between them. CDR3 residues: CASSDRLGEQFF. CDR3 DNA sequence: TGTGCCAGCAGTGATAGGTTGGGCGAGCAGTTCTTC.